This TCR beta chain was sequenced for a study of blood T cells in healthy people across ages. Then a second PCR, running roughly 7 to 11 cycles, was carried out with a sample-barcoded 5' primer and a J-beta primer mix. MiXCR, run by TCRdb on the 5' RACE reads, gives a single entry per CDR3 protein. The sample has under 1,100,000 distinct CDR3 sequences; less than 25% are singletons. This CDR3 contains 17 residues. Trimming pared 6 bases from V and 0 bases from J, leaving 18 bases between. CDR1 WNHNN and CDR2 SYGVQD come from the germline V gene (reference sequence). These data also featured in a second study, about T cells of mothers and their children.

The rearrangement uses TRBV10-1 and TRBJ2-1; perhaps TRBD2 as D (6 bases). The source of this sequence is a girl aged 2 to 10 in good health. Sequences were obtained from blood. CDR3 bases: TGCGCCAGCAGCCCTAGACTAGACTCCTACTCCTACAATGAGCAGTTCTTC. Translation gives CASSPRLDSYSYNEQFF.